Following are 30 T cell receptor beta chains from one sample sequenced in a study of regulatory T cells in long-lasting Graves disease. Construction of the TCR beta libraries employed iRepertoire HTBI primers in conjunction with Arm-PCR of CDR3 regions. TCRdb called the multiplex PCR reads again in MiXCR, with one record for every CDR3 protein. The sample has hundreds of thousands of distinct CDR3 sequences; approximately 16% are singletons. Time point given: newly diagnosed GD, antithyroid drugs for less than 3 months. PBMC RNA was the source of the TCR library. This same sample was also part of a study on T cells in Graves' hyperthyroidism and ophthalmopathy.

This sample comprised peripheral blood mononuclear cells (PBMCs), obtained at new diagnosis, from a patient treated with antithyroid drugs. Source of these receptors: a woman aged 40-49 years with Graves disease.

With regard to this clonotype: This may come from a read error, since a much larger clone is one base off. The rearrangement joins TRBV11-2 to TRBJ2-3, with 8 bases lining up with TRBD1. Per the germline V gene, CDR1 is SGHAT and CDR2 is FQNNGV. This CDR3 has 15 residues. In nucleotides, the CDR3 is TGTGCCAGCAGCTTGGGACAGGTCAAGGTCTACGAGCGGTACTTC. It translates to CASSLGQVKVYERYF.

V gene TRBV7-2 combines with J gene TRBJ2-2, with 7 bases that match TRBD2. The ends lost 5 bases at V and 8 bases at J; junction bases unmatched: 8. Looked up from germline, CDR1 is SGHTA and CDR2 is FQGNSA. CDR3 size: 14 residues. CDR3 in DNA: TGTGCCAGCAGCGCCTTCGCGGGGGTAGGGGAGCTGTTTTTT. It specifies CASSAFAGVGELFF. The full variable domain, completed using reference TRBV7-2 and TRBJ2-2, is GAGVSQSPSNKVTEKGKDVELRCDPISGHTALYWYRQSLGQGLEFLIYFQGNSAPDKSGLPSDRFSAERTGGSVSTLTIQRTQQEDSAVYLCASSAFAGVGELFFGEGSRLTVL.

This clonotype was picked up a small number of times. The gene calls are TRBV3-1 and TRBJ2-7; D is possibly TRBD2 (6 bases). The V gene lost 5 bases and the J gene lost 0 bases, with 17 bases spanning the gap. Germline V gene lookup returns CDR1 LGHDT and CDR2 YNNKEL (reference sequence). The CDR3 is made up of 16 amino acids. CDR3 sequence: CASSSYTETSSYEQYF. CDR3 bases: TGTGCCAGCAGCTCCTACACGGAGACTAGCTCCTACGAGCAGTACTTC.

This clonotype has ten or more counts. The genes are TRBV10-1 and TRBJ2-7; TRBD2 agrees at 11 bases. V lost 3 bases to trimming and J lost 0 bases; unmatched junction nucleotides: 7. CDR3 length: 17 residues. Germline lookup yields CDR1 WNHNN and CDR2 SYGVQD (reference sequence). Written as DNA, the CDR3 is TGCGCCAGCAGTGAAGTGCCTAGCGGGAGGTACTCCTACGAGCAGTACTTC. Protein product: CASSEVPSGRYSYEQYF.

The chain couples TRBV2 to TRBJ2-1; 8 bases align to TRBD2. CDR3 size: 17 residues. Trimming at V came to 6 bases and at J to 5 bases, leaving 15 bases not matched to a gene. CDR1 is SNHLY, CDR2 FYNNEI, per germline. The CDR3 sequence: CASRTPPQRELDNEQFF. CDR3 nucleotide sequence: TGTGCCAGCAGGACCCCTCCCCAGCGGGAGTTGGACAATGAGCAGTTCTTC.

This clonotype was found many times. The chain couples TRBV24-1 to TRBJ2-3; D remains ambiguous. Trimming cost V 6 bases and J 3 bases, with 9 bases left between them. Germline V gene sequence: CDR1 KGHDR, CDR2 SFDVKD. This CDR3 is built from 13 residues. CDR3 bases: TGTGCCACCAGTAAGGCAGGAACAGATACGCAGTATTTT. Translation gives CATSKAGTDTQYF.

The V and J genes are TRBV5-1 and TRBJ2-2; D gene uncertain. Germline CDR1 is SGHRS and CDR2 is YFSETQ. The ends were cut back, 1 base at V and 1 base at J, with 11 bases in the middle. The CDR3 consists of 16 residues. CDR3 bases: TGCGCCAGCAGCTTGAGGAACCCTTTGAACACCGGGGAGCTGTTTTTT. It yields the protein CASSLRNPLNTGELFF.

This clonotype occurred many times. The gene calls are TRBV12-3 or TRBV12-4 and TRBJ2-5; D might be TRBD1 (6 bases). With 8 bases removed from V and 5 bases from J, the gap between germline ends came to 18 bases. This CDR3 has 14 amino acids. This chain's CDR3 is CASGFVRGEETQYF. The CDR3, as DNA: TGTGCCAGCGGGTTTGTCAGGGGTGAGGAGACCCAGTACTTC.

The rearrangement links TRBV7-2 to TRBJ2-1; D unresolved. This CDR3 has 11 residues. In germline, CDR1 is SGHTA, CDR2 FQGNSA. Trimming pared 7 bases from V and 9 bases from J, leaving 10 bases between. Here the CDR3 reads CASTLSIEQFF. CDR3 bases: TGTGCCAGCACCCTTAGTATTGAGCAGTTCTTC.

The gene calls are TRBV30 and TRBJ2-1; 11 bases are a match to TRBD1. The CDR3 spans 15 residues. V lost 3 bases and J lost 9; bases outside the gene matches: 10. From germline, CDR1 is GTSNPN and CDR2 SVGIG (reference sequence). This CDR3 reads CAWRTTDRGPGEQFF. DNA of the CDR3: TGTGCCTGGAGAACTACGGACAGGGGGCCCGGTGAGCAGTTCTTC.

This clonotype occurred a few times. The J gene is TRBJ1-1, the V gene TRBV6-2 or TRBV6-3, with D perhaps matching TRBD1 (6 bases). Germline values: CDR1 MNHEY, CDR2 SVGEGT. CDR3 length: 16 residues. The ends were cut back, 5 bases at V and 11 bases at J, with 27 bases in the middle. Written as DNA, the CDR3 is TGTGCCAGCAGTGAAGGGACAAACCGGGACCTAGTATCGGCTTTCTTT. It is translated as CASSEGTNRDLVSAFF.

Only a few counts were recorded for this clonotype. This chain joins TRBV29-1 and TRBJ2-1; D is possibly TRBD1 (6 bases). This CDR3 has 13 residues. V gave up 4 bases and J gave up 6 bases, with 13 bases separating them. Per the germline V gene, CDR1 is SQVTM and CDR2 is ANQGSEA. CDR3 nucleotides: TGCAGCGTTGCACAGGGAATGGGCAATGAGCAGTTCTTC. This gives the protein CSVAQGMGNEQFF.

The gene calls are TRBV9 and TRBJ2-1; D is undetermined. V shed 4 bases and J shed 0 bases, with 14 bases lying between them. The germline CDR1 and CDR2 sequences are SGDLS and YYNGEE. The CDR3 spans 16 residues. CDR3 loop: CASSPPSASSYNEQFF. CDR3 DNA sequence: TGTGCCAGCAGCCCCCCGAGCGCCAGCTCCTACAATGAGCAGTTCTTC. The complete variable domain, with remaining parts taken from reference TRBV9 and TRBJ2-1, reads DSGVTQTPKHLITATGQRVTLRCSPRSGDLSVYWYQQSLDQGLQFLIQYYNGEERAKGNILERFSAQQFPDLHSELNLSSLELGDSALYFCASSPPSASSYNEQFFGPGTRLTVL.

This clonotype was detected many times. In DNA form, the CDR3 reads TGTGCCAGCAGCTTAGTAGGGGTTGACAATGAGCAGTTCTTC. Protein sequence: CASSLVGVDNEQFF. V gene TRBV11-3 combines with J gene TRBJ2-1; possibly TRBD1 for D (5 bases). The CDR3 is 14 amino acids. With 1 base removed from V and 5 bases from J, the gap between germline ends came to 9 bases. Germline V gene sequence: CDR1 SGHNT, CDR2 YENEEA.

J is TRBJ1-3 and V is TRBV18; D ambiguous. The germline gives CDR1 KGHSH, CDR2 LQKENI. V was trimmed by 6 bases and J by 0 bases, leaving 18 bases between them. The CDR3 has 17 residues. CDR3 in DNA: TGTGCCAGCTCTTCCAGTCACCCCACCGTCTCTGGAAACACCATATATTTT. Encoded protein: CASSSSHPTVSGNTIYF.

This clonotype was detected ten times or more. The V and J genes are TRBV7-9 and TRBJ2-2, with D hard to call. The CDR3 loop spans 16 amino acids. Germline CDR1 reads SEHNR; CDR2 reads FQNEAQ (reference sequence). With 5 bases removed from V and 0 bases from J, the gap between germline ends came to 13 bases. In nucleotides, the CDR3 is TGTGCCAGCAGCCAAGATGTCAAAACGAACACCGGGGAGCTGTTTTTT. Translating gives CASSQDVKTNTGELFF.

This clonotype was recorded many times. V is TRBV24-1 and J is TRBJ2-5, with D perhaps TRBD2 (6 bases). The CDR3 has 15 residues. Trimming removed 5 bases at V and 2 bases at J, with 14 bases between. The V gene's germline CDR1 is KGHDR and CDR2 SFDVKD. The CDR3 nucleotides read TGTGCCACCAGTGGAAATGGGGAGGCACAAGAGACCCAGTACTTC. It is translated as CATSGNGEAQETQYF.

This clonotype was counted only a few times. CDR3 sequence reads: CASSIIPTGSGNQPQHF. In nucleotides, the CDR3 is TGTGCCAGTAGTATTATACCCACAGGGAGTGGCAATCAGCCCCAGCATTTT. The rearrangement links TRBV19 to TRBJ1-5; perhaps TRBD1 as D (6 bases). V lost 3 bases and J lost 2, with 17 bases in between. The CDR3 is 17 amino acids. CDR1 and CDR2 (germline): LNHDA, SQIVND (reference sequence).

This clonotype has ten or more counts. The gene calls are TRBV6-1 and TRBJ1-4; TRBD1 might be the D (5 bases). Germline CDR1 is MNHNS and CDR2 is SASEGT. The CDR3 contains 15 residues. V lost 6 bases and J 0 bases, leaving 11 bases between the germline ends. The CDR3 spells CASRGLITTNEKLFF. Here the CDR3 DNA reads TGTGCCAGCAGGGGACTGATCACAACTAATGAAAAACTGTTTTTT.

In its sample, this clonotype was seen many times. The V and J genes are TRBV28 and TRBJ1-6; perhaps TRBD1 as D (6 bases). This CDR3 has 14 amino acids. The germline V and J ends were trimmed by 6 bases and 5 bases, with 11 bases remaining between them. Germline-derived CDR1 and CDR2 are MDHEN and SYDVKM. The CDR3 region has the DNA TGTGCCAGCAGGGAGACAGGAGATAATTCACCCCTCCACTTT. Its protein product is CASRETGDNSPLHF.

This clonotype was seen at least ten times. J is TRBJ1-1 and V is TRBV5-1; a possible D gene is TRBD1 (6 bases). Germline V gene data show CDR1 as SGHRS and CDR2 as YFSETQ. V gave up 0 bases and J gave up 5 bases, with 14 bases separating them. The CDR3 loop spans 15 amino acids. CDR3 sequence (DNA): TGCGCCAGCAGCTTGGGGTTCCGGGGGCGGACTGAAGCTTTCTTT. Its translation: CASSLGFRGRTEAFF.

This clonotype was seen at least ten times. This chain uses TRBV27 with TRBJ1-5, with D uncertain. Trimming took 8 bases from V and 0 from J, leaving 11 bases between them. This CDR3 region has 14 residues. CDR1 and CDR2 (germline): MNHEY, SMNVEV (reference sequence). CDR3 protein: CASWKLSSNQPQHF. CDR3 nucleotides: TGTGCCAGCTGGAAATTGAGTAGCAATCAGCCCCAGCATTTT.

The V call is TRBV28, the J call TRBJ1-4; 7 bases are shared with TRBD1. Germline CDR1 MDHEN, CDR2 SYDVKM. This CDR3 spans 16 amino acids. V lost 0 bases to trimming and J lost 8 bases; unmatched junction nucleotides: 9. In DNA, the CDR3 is TGTGCCAGCAGTTTATGGACCGGGACAGTGGAGGAAAAACTGTTTTTT. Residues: CASSLWTGTVEEKLFF.

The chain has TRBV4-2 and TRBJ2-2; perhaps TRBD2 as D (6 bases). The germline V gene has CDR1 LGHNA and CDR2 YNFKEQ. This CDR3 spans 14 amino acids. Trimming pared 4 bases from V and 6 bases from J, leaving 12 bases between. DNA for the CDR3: TGTGCCAGCAGCCCTGCCGGGAGCTCCGGGGAGCTGTTTTTT. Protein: CASSPAGSSGELFF.

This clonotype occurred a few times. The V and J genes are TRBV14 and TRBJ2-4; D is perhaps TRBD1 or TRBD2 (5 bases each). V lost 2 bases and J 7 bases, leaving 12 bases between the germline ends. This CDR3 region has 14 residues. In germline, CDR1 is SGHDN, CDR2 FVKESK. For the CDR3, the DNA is TGTGCCAGCAGCCAACTGGGACCCGGTAACATTCAGTACTTC. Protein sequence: CASSQLGPGNIQYF.

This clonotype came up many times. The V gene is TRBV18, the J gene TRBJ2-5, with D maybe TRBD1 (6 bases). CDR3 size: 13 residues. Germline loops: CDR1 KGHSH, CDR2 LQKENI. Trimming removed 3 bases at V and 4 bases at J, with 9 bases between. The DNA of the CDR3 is TGTGCCAGCTCACCGGGGACAACAGAGACCCAGTACTTC. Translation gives CASSPGTTETQYF.

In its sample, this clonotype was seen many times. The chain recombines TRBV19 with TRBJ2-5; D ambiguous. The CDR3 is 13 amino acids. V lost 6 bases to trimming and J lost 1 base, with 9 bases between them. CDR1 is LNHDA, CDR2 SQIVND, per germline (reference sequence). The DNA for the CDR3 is TGTGCCAGTAGAGGGAACAGCCAAGAGACCCAGTACTTC. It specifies CASRGNSQETQYF.

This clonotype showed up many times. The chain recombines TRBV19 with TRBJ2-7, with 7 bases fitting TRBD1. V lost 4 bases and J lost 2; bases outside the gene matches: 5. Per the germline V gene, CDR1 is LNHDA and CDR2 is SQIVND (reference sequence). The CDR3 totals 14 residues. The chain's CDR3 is CASSKQGKTYEQYF. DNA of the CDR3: TGTGCCAGTAGTAAACAGGGGAAGACCTACGAGCAGTACTTC.

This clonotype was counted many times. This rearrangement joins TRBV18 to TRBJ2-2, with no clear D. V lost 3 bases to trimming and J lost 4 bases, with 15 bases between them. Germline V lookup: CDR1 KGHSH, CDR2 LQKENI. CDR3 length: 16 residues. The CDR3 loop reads CASSPGAFLGTGELFF. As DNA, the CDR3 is TGTGCCAGCTCACCGGGCGCATTTTTGGGCACCGGGGAGCTGTTTTTT.

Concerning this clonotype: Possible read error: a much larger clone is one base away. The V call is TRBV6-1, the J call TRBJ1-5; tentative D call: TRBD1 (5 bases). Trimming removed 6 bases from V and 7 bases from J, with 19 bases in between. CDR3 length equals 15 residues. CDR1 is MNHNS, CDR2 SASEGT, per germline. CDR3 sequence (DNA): TGTGCCAGCAGCGACAGCATAGGGGTTCACCAGCCCCAGCATTTT. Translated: CASSDSIGVHQPQHF.